This record covers a single T cell receptor (beta chain). The entry originates in a study of blood T cell repertoires in COVID-19. CDR1 is SEHNR, CDR2 FQNEAQ, per germline (reference sequence). The ends were cut back, 2 bases at V and 1 base at J, with 12 bases in the middle. The CDR3 is 16 residues long. This table comes from immunoSEQ multiplex PCR, and its TCRdb copy is limited to in-frame clones, with some not included. Of about 100,000 clones in the sample, about 91% were seen once. The TCR comes from a human donor in a cohort sampled during active COVID-19. V and J are TRBV7-9 and TRBJ1-3; TRBD1 might be the D (5 bases). The sequenced sample was peripheral blood. The CDR3 here is CASSLYGGVSGNTIYF. The CDR3, as DNA: TGTGCCAGCAGCTTATACGGGGGAGTTTCTGGAAACACCATATATTTT.